Listed below are T cell receptor beta chains from one sample, sequenced in a study of cytomegalovirus exposure and HLA in healthy donors. Here immunoSEQ multiplex PCR was the method, and the copy in TCRdb shows in-frame clones only, minus some. Among roughly 140,000 clones listed, around 82% were seen once. Sequencing was performed on PBMCs. These receptors were obtained from a woman aged 45-59 years in good health and CMV-seropositive. Both conserved end residues are part of each CDR3. D genes are given only for firm matches. Only part of the rows carry a size: once, few, many, or a class if the clone is expanded.

d_call: NA; v_call: TRBV27; j_call: TRBJ2-7; clone_size: NA; cdr3_nt: TGTGCCAGCAGTTTAGCTCAGGGAATCGGCGAGCAGTACTTC; cdr3_aa: CASSLAQGIGEQYF
d_call: TRBD2; v_call: TRBV29-1; j_call: TRBJ2-3; clone_size: once; cdr3_nt: TGCAGCGGAAGTCGGCTAGCGGGGGGATTCGGCACAGATACGCAGTATTTT; cdr3_aa: CSGSRLAGGFGTDTQYF
d_call: NA; v_call: TRBV6-5; j_call: TRBJ2-7; clone_size: few; cdr3_nt: TGTGCCAGCAGTTTCACCATGTCGTCGGGGGTCAACGAGCAGTACTTC; cdr3_aa: CASSFTMSSGVNEQYF
d_call: NA; v_call: TRBV10-3; j_call: TRBJ1-2; clone_size: once; cdr3_nt: TGTGCCATCAGTCGACCGGGAGAAGGGGTTGGCTACACCTTC; cdr3_aa: CAISRPGEGVGYTF
d_call: TRBD1; v_call: TRBV2; j_call: TRBJ1-1; clone_size: NA; cdr3_nt: TGTGCCAGCAGTAGGACAGGGGGCACTGAAGCTTTCTTT; cdr3_aa: CASSRTGGTEAFF
d_call: TRBD1; v_call: TRBV7-6; j_call: TRBJ1-4; clone_size: NA; cdr3_nt: TGTGCCAGCAGCTTCGGACAGGGGGTAGGCGAAAAACTGTTTTTT; cdr3_aa: CASSFGQGVGEKLFF
d_call: NA; v_call: TRBV20-1; j_call: TRBJ1-6; clone_size: NA; cdr3_nt: TGCAGTGCGGAGGCGGAGTTTACCCTCCACTTT; cdr3_aa: CSAEAEFTLHF
d_call: NA; v_call: TRBV4-3; j_call: TRBJ2-1; clone_size: NA; cdr3_nt: TGCGCCAGCAGCCAAGACGGGATACGGCAGTTCTTC; cdr3_aa: CASSQDGIRQFF
d_call: TRBD1; v_call: TRBV6-5; j_call: TRBJ1-1; clone_size: NA; cdr3_nt: TGTGCCAGCAGTTACGGGACAGGCACTGAAGCTTTCTTT; cdr3_aa: CASSYGTGTEAFF
d_call: NA; v_call: TRBV18; j_call: TRBJ1-1; clone_size: NA; cdr3_nt: TGTGCCAGCTCACCCGAACAGGGACCCGCTGAAGCTTTCTTT; cdr3_aa: CASSPEQGPAEAFF
d_call: TRBD2; v_call: TRBV5-1; j_call: TRBJ2-7; clone_size: NA; cdr3_nt: TGCGCCAGCAGCACGACTAGCGGGCGTAACTACGAGCAGTACTTC; cdr3_aa: CASSTTSGRNYEQYF
d_call: NA; v_call: TRBV6-6; j_call: TRBJ2-1; clone_size: NA; cdr3_nt: TGTGCCAGCAGTACCGGGACAATTAACAATGAGCAGTTCTTC; cdr3_aa: CASSTGTINNEQFF
d_call: NA; v_call: TRBV6-5; j_call: TRBJ1-1; clone_size: NA; cdr3_nt: TGTGCCAGCAGTGAAGAGGGTAGGACTGAAGCTTTCTTT; cdr3_aa: CASSEEGRTEAFF
d_call: NA; v_call: TRBV5-8; j_call: TRBJ1-2; clone_size: NA; cdr3_nt: TGTGCCAGCAGCTCAGCATTGGGAGGGAATCGTGGCTACACCTTC; cdr3_aa: CASSSALGGNRGYTF
d_call: NA; v_call: TRBV6-1; j_call: TRBJ2-7; clone_size: NA; cdr3_nt: TGTGCCAGCAGTGACTTTAGAGGGTCTAACGAGCAGTACTTC; cdr3_aa: CASSDFRGSNEQYF
d_call: NA; v_call: TRBV11-2; j_call: TRBJ1-3; clone_size: once; cdr3_nt: TGTGCCAGCAGCTTAGCCGGACAGAGGCGATCGAACACCATATATTTT; cdr3_aa: CASSLAGQRRSNTIYF
d_call: TRBD2; v_call: TRBV6-1; j_call: TRBJ2-3; clone_size: NA; cdr3_nt: TGTGCCAGCAGTGGACCCCTAGCGGGGGCTGGTGATACGCAGTATTTT; cdr3_aa: CASSGPLAGAGDTQYF
d_call: TRBD2; v_call: TRBV9; j_call: TRBJ2-3; clone_size: NA; cdr3_nt: TGTGCCAGCAGCGGGACTAGCGGGGGGGATACGCAGTATTTT; cdr3_aa: CASSGTSGGDTQYF
d_call: NA; v_call: TRBV7-9; j_call: TRBJ2-5; clone_size: NA; cdr3_nt: TGTGCCAGCACCGCCACGCTGGGCAGGGCTGAAGAGACCCAGTACTTC; cdr3_aa: CASTATLGRAEETQYF
d_call: NA; v_call: TRBV6-5; j_call: TRBJ2-7; clone_size: NA; cdr3_nt: TGTGCCAGCAGTTACAGTCGTCTGGGAGAGGGCGAGCAGTACTTC; cdr3_aa: CASSYSRLGEGEQYF
d_call: TRBD2; v_call: TRBV5-5; j_call: TRBJ2-1; clone_size: NA; cdr3_nt: TGTGCCAGCAGCTCGGGCCGGGACTATAACAATGAGCAGTTCTTC; cdr3_aa: CASSSGRDYNNEQFF
d_call: TRBD2; v_call: TRBV27; j_call: TRBJ2-1; clone_size: once; cdr3_nt: TGTGCCAGCAGTTTAGGGACTAGCAAAACGAGCTCCTACAATGAGCAGTTCTTC; cdr3_aa: CASSLGTSKTSSYNEQFF
d_call: NA; v_call: TRBV18; j_call: TRBJ1-4; clone_size: NA; cdr3_nt: TGTGCCAGCTCACTAGGACAGCAGCTTAATGAAAAACTGTTTTTT; cdr3_aa: CASSLGQQLNEKLFF
d_call: TRBD2; v_call: TRBV9; j_call: TRBJ2-2; clone_size: NA; cdr3_nt: TGTGCCAGCAGCGTTCCAATCGGGGGGGCGGACACCGGGGAGCTGTTTTTT; cdr3_aa: CASSVPIGGADTGELFF
d_call: NA; v_call: TRBV6-6; j_call: TRBJ2-3; clone_size: NA; cdr3_nt: TGTGCCAGCAGTTACGGGGGGAGCACAGATACGCAGTATTTT; cdr3_aa: CASSYGGSTDTQYF
d_call: TRBD1; v_call: TRBV7-2; j_call: TRBJ2-3; clone_size: once; cdr3_nt: TGTGCCAGCAGCTTGGGGGACAGGGAGTCAGATACGCAGTATTTT; cdr3_aa: CASSLGDRESDTQYF
d_call: NA; v_call: TRBV27; j_call: TRBJ2-7; clone_size: NA; cdr3_nt: TGTGCCAGCAGTCTTGGGCCAGCCTACGAGCAGTACTTC; cdr3_aa: CASSLGPAYEQYF
d_call: NA; v_call: TRBV6-1; j_call: TRBJ1-4; clone_size: NA; cdr3_nt: TGTGCCACACAGAGGGGGTCTTCCGAAAAACTGTTTTTT; cdr3_aa: CATQRGSSEKLFF
d_call: TRBD2; v_call: TRBV5-1; j_call: TRBJ2-3; clone_size: NA; cdr3_nt: TGCGCCAGCAGCGCGGGGACTAGCGGAGATACGCAGTATTTT; cdr3_aa: CASSAGTSGDTQYF
d_call: NA; v_call: TRBV5-1; j_call: TRBJ2-3; clone_size: NA; cdr3_nt: TGCGCCAGCAGCGGTAGAGCGGGTGCCACAGATACGCAGTATTTT; cdr3_aa: CASSGRAGATDTQYF
d_call: TRBD2; v_call: TRBV9; j_call: TRBJ2-1; clone_size: NA; cdr3_nt: TGTGCCAGCAGCGTAGCAATAGCGGGGGATGAGCAGTTCTTC; cdr3_aa: CASSVAIAGDEQFF
d_call: NA; v_call: TRBV5-1; j_call: TRBJ1-5; clone_size: NA; cdr3_nt: TGCGCCAGCAGCTTAGAAGGGGATAGCAATCAGCCCCAGCATTTT; cdr3_aa: CASSLEGDSNQPQHF
d_call: TRBD2; v_call: TRBV4-1; j_call: TRBJ2-1; clone_size: NA; cdr3_nt: TGCGCCAGCAGCCAAGATCCGGGGGGGCAGTCCTACAATGAGCAGTTCTTC; cdr3_aa: CASSQDPGGQSYNEQFF
d_call: NA; v_call: TRBV19; j_call: TRBJ2-2; clone_size: NA; cdr3_nt: TGTGCCAGTAAAGTCGGGCAGGGGAACACCGGGGAGCTGTTTTTT; cdr3_aa: CASKVGQGNTGELFF
d_call: NA; v_call: TRBV25-1; j_call: TRBJ2-1; clone_size: NA; cdr3_nt: TGTGCCAGCAGTGAGCAGGGCAATGAGCAGTTCTTC; cdr3_aa: CASSEQGNEQFF
d_call: TRBD2; v_call: TRBV7-2; j_call: TRBJ2-5; clone_size: once; cdr3_nt: TGTGCCAGCAGCTTAACTGGGACTAGCGGGGGGGCCCGAGAGACCCAGTACTTC; cdr3_aa: CASSLTGTSGGARETQYF
d_call: NA; v_call: TRBV25-1; j_call: TRBJ2-7; clone_size: NA; cdr3_nt: TGTGCCAGCAGTTACTCGGGCGAGCAGTACTTC; cdr3_aa: CASSYSGEQYF
d_call: NA; v_call: TRBV19; j_call: TRBJ1-5; clone_size: NA; cdr3_nt: TGTGCCAGTAGTATTACGACAAGCAATCAGCCCCAGCATTTT; cdr3_aa: CASSITTSNQPQHF
d_call: TRBD2; v_call: TRBV27; j_call: TRBJ2-2; clone_size: NA; cdr3_nt: TGTGCCAGCAGGTGGCTAGCGGGGGGGAACACCGGGGAGCTGTTTTTT; cdr3_aa: CASRWLAGGNTGELFF
d_call: NA; v_call: TRBV6-1; j_call: TRBJ1-2; clone_size: few; cdr3_nt: TGTGCCAGCAGTGAAGAGCCAGGGAATAAGGATGGCTACACCTTC; cdr3_aa: CASSEEPGNKDGYTF
d_call: NA; v_call: TRBV5-1; j_call: TRBJ1-2; clone_size: NA; cdr3_nt: TGCGCCAGCAGCTCGACAGCTAACTATGGCTACACCTTC; cdr3_aa: CASSSTANYGYTF
d_call: NA; v_call: TRBV6-6; j_call: TRBJ1-2; clone_size: NA; cdr3_nt: TGTGCCAGCAGTTACGCCAGGGTGAATGGCTACACCTTC; cdr3_aa: CASSYARVNGYTF
d_call: TRBD1; v_call: TRBV6-6; j_call: TRBJ1-2; clone_size: NA; cdr3_nt: TGTGCCAGCAGTCGCGACACAGGGGCCGGCTACACCTTC; cdr3_aa: CASSRDTGAGYTF
d_call: NA; v_call: TRBV6-5; j_call: TRBJ1-1; clone_size: NA; cdr3_nt: TGTGCCAGCAGTAAAGGGAGGAGGTACACTGAAGCTTTCTTT; cdr3_aa: CASSKGRRYTEAFF
d_call: TRBD1; v_call: TRBV15; j_call: TRBJ2-1; clone_size: NA; cdr3_nt: TGTGCCACCAGCGGGGGACAGGGGGTGTCCTACAATGAGCAGTTCTTC; cdr3_aa: CATSGGQGVSYNEQFF
d_call: TRBD1; v_call: TRBV4-3; j_call: TRBJ1-1; clone_size: NA; cdr3_nt: TGCGCCAGCAGCCAGCCCGGGACAGGGGTCACTGAAGCTTTCTTT; cdr3_aa: CASSQPGTGVTEAFF
d_call: TRBD1; v_call: TRBV25-1; j_call: TRBJ2-2; clone_size: few; cdr3_nt: TGTGCCAGCAGTCCCCCCGACAGGGCCACCGGGGAGCTGTTTTTT; cdr3_aa: CASSPPDRATGELFF
d_call: NA; v_call: TRBV28; j_call: TRBJ1-1; clone_size: NA; cdr3_nt: TGTGCCAGCAGGTTCAGGGAGGTCACTGAAGCTTTCTTT; cdr3_aa: CASRFREVTEAFF
d_call: NA; v_call: TRBV2; j_call: TRBJ2-1; clone_size: NA; cdr3_nt: TGTGCCAGCAGTGAGTCGAGTAGCTCCTACAATGAGCAGTTCTTC; cdr3_aa: CASSESSSSYNEQFF
d_call: NA; v_call: TRBV5-6; j_call: TRBJ1-4; clone_size: NA; cdr3_nt: TGTGCCAGCAGCTTGGGGGCAGGCACTAATGAAAAACTGTTTTTT; cdr3_aa: CASSLGAGTNEKLFF
d_call: NA; v_call: TRBV28; j_call: TRBJ1-5; clone_size: NA; cdr3_nt: TGTGCCAGCAGTTTAGCGGGCCAAAGAGGCAATCAGCCCCAGCATTTT; cdr3_aa: CASSLAGQRGNQPQHF